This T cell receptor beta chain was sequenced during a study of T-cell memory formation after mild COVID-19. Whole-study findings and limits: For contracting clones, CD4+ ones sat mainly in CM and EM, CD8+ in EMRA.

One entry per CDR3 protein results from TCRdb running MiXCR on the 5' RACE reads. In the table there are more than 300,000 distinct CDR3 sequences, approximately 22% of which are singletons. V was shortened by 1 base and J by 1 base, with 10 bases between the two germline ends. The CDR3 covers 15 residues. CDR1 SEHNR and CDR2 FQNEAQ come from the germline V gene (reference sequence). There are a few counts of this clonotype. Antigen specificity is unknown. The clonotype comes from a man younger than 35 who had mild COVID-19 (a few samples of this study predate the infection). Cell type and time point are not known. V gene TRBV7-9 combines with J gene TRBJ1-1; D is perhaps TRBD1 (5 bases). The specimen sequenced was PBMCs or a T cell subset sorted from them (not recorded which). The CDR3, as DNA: TGTGCCAGCAGCTTAGGAGGGACTCAGAACACTGAAGCTTTCTTT. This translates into CASSLGGTQNTEAFF.